The 17 T cell receptor beta chains below all came from one sample that was sequenced in a study of shared clonotypes between healthy human individuals. The protocol was immunoSEQ multiplex PCR, while the TCRdb copy is restricted to in-frame clones and leaves out a portion. Here the sample spans some 2.3 million clones, just over 90% being singletons. The sample consisted of naive CD4+ T cells from PBMCs. Noted subset: CD45RA+ positively selected. The origin of the receptors is a young man in good health. Some clones in this sample may be carry-over from other donors' samples.

The chain links TRBV7-8 to TRBJ1-1, with 7 bases fitting TRBD1. CDR3 length: 15 amino acids. Germline V gene sequence: CDR1 SGHVS, CDR2 FQNEAQ. The ends lost 1 base at V and 2 bases at J; junction bases unmatched: 4. CDR3 in amino acids: CASSLEGQLNTEAFF. The CDR3 coding sequence is TGTGCCAGCAGCTTAGAGGGACAGCTCAACACTGAAGCTTTCTTT.

This chain uses TRBV6-5 with TRBJ2-2; D unresolved. The CDR3 has 12 residues. V was clipped by 4 bases and J by 6 bases, with 6 bases between them. Germline lookup yields CDR1 MNHEY and CDR2 SVGAGI. In DNA, the CDR3 is TGTGCCAGCAGTTTTGGGTCCGGGGAGCTGTTTTTT. Its protein product is CASSFGSGELFF.

The CDR3, as DNA: TGCGCCAGCAGCACCCAATTGGGACAGGCGGGAGGAACTAATGAAAAACTGTTTTTT. Translation: CASSTQLGQAGGTNEKLFF. The chain recombines TRBV5-1 with TRBJ1-4; 8 bases agree with TRBD1. Germline CDR1 and CDR2: SGHRS and YFSETQ. V trimming: 4 bases; J trimming: 1 base; junction bases outside the gene matches: 15. CDR3 length: 19 residues.

The chain combines TRBV27 with TRBJ2-1; the D gene is possibly TRBD2 (6 bases). The V and J ends lost 3 bases and 8 bases respectively, with 17 bases between them. This CDR3 has 15 amino acids. Per the germline V gene, CDR1 is MNHEY and CDR2 is SMNVEV (reference sequence). The CDR3 DNA reads as TGTGCCAGCAGTTTCCTCCGGGAGCTTAATTATGAGCAGTTCTTC. This codes for CASSFLRELNYEQFF.

The table lists this clone with a few counts. The chain couples TRBV9 to TRBJ1-1; no definite D call. The V gene lost 0 bases and the J gene lost 5 bases, with 20 bases spanning the gap. Per the germline V gene, CDR1 is SGDLS and CDR2 is YYNGEE. The CDR3 has 17 residues. The CDR3 DNA sequence: TGTGCCAGCAGCGTAGCTGTTGGGCCATCCTCGGGTACTGAAGCTTTCTTT. Its translation is CASSVAVGPSSGTEAFF.

The chain combines TRBV25-1 with TRBJ2-1, with 10 bases that match TRBD2. Germline V lookup: CDR1 MGHDK, CDR2 SYGVNS. The CDR3 loop spans 17 amino acids. The junction had 6 bases not matched to a gene; V was cut back by 4 bases and J by 0 bases. The CDR3 DNA reads as TGTGCCAGCAGTGGCCAAAGCGGGAGGGGCTCCTACAATGAGCAGTTCTTC. Translated: CASSGQSGRGSYNEQFF.

This clone was seen once. The rearrangement uses TRBV7-3 and TRBJ1-3; the match to TRBD1 covers 9 bases. Looked up from germline, CDR1 is SGHTA and CDR2 is FQGTGA. The CDR3 consists of 14 residues. The V and J ends lost 4 bases and 8 bases, in that order; junction bases with no gene match: 6. This CDR3 is CASSSGQGSDTIYF. In DNA form, the CDR3 reads TGTGCCAGCAGCTCGGGACAGGGAAGTGACACCATATATTTT.

The J gene is TRBJ1-1, the V gene TRBV27, with D perhaps TRBD1 (5 bases). Trimming left V 3 bases short and J 4 bases short, with 12 bases between. CDR3 size: 14 residues. Germline assignment: CDR1 MNHEY and CDR2 SMNVEV (reference sequence). Here the CDR3 reads CASSFMGGGTEAFF. The CDR3 DNA follows: TGTGCCAGCAGTTTCATGGGGGGTGGCACTGAAGCTTTCTTT.

This clone turned up a few times. The gene calls are TRBV30 and TRBJ1-1; 9 positions match TRBD1. In germline, CDR1 is GTSNPN, CDR2 SVGIG (reference sequence). The ends lost 5 bases at V and 4 bases at J; junction bases unmatched: 5. There are 13 residues in the CDR3. CDR3 bases: TGTGCCTGGGGGGACAGGGCAACCACTGAAGCTTTCTTT. As protein: CAWGDRATTEAFF.

The V gene is TRBV5-8, the J gene TRBJ1-1; D unclear. The CDR3 runs to 11 residues. Per germline, CDR1 SGHTS and CDR2 YDEGEE. V was clipped by 2 bases and J by 10 bases, with 9 bases between them. The CDR3 reads CASSFSSVAFF. In DNA, the CDR3 is TGTGCCAGCAGCTTTTCTTCTGTAGCTTTCTTT.

CDR3 DNA: TGCGCCAGCAGCTTGGGTATCGGGGGAGTGTACGAGCAGTACTTC. Amino acid sequence: CASSLGIGGVYEQYF. The chain recombines TRBV5-1 with TRBJ2-7, with a possible D match to TRBD2 (6 bases). V lost 0 bases and J lost 4, with 14 bases in between. The CDR3 loop spans 15 amino acids. Germline V gene data show CDR1 as SGHRS and CDR2 as YFSETQ. The full variable domain, with the rest looked up from reference TRBV5-1 and TRBJ2-7, is KAGVTQTPRYLIKTRGQQVTLSCSPISGHRSVSWYQQTPGQGLQFLFEYFSETQRNKGNFPGRFSGRQFSNSRSEMNVSTLELGDSALYLCASSLGIGGVYEQYFGPGTRLTVT.

The genes are TRBV6-6 and TRBJ1-1; possible D gene TRBD1, 5 bases. There are 13 residues in the CDR3. V was clipped by 5 bases and J by 11 bases, with 18 bases between them. Germline V gene sequence: CDR1 MNHNY, CDR2 SVGAGI (reference sequence). The CDR3 bases are TGTGCCAGCAGTCGAACAGGTCCGGGTGGGGCTTTCTTT. This sequence encodes CASSRTGPGGAFF.

The chain combines TRBV5-1 with TRBJ2-5; D not certain. V was trimmed by 0 bases and J by 1 base, leaving 7 bases between them. Germline CDR1 SGHRS, CDR2 YFSETQ. The CDR3 covers 14 residues. The CDR3 here is CASSLDSLQETQYF. Written as DNA, the CDR3 is TGCGCCAGCAGCTTGGACAGTCTCCAAGAGACCCAGTACTTC.

Here the CDR3 reads CASSFDSYRTNYGYTF. CDR3 DNA sequence: TGTGCCAGCAGCTTCGATTCGTACAGGACTAACTATGGCTACACCTTC. J is TRBJ1-2 and V is TRBV7-9, with D possibly TRBD1 on 5 matching bases. This CDR3 contains 16 residues. The germline V gene encodes CDR1 SEHNR and CDR2 FQNEAQ (reference sequence). Trimming removed 3 bases from V and 0 bases from J, with 14 bases in between.

The J gene is TRBJ2-5, the V gene TRBV7-6; TRBD1 matches 9 bases. CDR3 length: 15 amino acids. Trimming removed 4 bases from V and 3 bases from J; junction bases left unmatched: 6. CDR1 and CDR2 from the germline V gene are SGHVS and FNYEAQ. CDR3 bases: TGTGCCAGCAGCTCAAGAGGGACAGGGAAAGAGACCCAGTACTTC. This sequence encodes CASSSRGTGKETQYF.

The genes are TRBV18 and TRBJ2-1; 8 positions agree with TRBD2. After removal of 1 base from V and 3 bases from J, the junction contained 11 bases not matched to a gene. CDR3 length: 18 amino acids. Germline values: CDR1 KGHSH, CDR2 LQKENI. CDR3 in amino acids: CASSPRLTGGGSYNEQFF. CDR3 coding DNA: TGTGCCAGCTCACCACGGCTTACTGGCGGGGGGAGCTACAATGAGCAGTTCTTC.

This chain links TRBV18 with TRBJ1-1; a weak D match, TRBD1 (5 bases). From germline, CDR1 is KGHSH and CDR2 LQKENI. The CDR3 spans 13 residues. The germline V and J ends were trimmed by 3 bases and 7 bases, with 12 bases remaining between them. The CDR3 DNA reads TGTGCCAGCTCACCGGGGTCGGGGCTTGAAGCTTTCTTT. Protein: CASSPGSGLEAFF. Supplemented by reference TRBV18 and TRBJ1-1, the full variable domain reads NAGVMQNPRHLVRRRGQEARLRCSPMKGHSHVYWYRQLPEEGLKFMVYLQKENIIDESGMPKERFSAEFPKEGPSILRIQQVVRGDSAAYFCASSPGSGLEAFFGQGTRLTVV.